Below, one TCR beta chain is given with its context. Every patient relapsed after autologous stem cell transplantation, and brentuximab vedotin exposure varied. The table came from immunoSEQ multiplex PCR; TCRdb's copy has only in-frame clones and leaves some out. The profile shows roughly 40,000 clones, 71% of them singletons. CDR1 and CDR2 from the germline V gene are SQVTM and ANQGSEA. This CDR3 has 14 residues. Losses at the gene ends were 6 bases for V and 3 bases for J; bases not matched to a gene: 8. This specimen comes from a study of PD-1 blockade in classical Hodgkin lymphoma. This specimen consisted of peripheral blood mononuclear cells (PBMCs), obtained at baseline. The rearrangement joins TRBV29-1 to TRBJ1-1; TRBD1 agrees at 9 bases. This TCR was sampled from a human donor with classical Hodgkin lymphoma. The CDR3 sequence is CSVKSGTGHTEAFF. For the CDR3, the DNA is TGCAGCGTCAAGTCCGGGACAGGGCACACTGAAGCTTTCTTT. Filled out from reference TRBV29-1 and TRBJ1-1, the complete variable domain reads SAVISQKPSRDICQRGTSLTIQCQVDSQVTMMFWYRQQPGQSLTLIATANQGSEATYESGFVIDKFPISRPNLTFSTLTVSNMSPEDSSIYLCSVKSGTGHTEAFFGQGTRLTVV.